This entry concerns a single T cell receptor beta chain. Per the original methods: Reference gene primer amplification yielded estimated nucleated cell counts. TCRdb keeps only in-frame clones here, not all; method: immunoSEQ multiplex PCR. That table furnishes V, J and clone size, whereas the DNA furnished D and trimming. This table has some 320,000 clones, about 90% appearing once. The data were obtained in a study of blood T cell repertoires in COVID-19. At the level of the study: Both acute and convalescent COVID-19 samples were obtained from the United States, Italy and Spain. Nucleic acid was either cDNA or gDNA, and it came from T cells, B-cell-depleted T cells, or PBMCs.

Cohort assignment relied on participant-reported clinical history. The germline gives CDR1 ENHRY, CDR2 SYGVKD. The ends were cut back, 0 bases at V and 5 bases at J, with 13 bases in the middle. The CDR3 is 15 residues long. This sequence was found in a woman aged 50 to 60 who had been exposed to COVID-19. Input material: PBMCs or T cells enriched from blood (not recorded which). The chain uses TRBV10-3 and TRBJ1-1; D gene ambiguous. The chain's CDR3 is CAISESSPESTEAFF. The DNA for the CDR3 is TGTGCCATCAGTGAGTCTTCCCCCGAGAGTACTGAAGCTTTCTTT.